Presented here are 29 T cell receptor beta chains from one specimen sequenced in a study of T cell repertoires in cytomegalovirus infection. TCRdb used MiXCR to reprocess the reads, holding one entry per CDR3 protein. The sample lists around 530,000 distinct CDR3 sequences, roughly 29% occurring once. The sequencing sample was made of PBMCs. The source of these receptors is a human donor in good health (CMV status not recorded). Some clones in this sample may be carry-over from other donors' samples.

This clonotype was found a few times. The gene calls are TRBV2 and TRBJ2-7, with a weak D call TRBD2 (6 bases). The V gene lost 8 bases and the J gene lost 6 bases, with 20 bases spanning the gap. Germline CDR1 SNHLY, CDR2 FYNNEI. The CDR3 runs 14 residues. This CDR3 reads CASDRIGGMVEQYF. In DNA, the CDR3 is TGTGCCAGCGACAGAATTGGCGGGATGGTCGAGCAGTACTTC.

The genes are TRBV12-5 and TRBJ2-1; 16 bases agree with TRBD2. The CDR3 runs 20 residues. Germline CDR1 is LGHNT and CDR2 is FRNRAP. With V trimmed by 0 bases and J by 3 bases, 8 bases remained unmatched. This CDR3 is CASGLVLGLAGGPSYNEQFF. The CDR3 bases are TGTGCTAGTGGTTTGGTATTGGGACTAGCGGGAGGGCCGAGCTACAATGAGCAGTTCTTC.

The table lists this clonotype with a few counts. V gene TRBV7-8 combines with J gene TRBJ2-1, with 7 bases lining up with TRBD1. The V gene's germline CDR1 is SGHVS and CDR2 FQNEAQ. The CDR3 is 13 residues long. With V trimmed by 5 bases and J by 11 bases, 9 bases remained unmatched. The DNA for the CDR3 is TGTGCCAGCAGCCACGAACAGGGGTACAAGCAGTTCTTC. Protein: CASSHEQGYKQFF.

Ten or more counts support this clonotype. This chain joins TRBV7-6 and TRBJ2-1; TRBD2 agrees at 8 bases. The CDR3 totals 17 residues. CDR1 SGHVS and CDR2 FNYEAQ come from the germline V gene. V lost 3 bases to trimming and J lost 5 bases; unmatched junction nucleotides: 12. The CDR3 loop is CASSFNYPGTSNNEQFF. For the CDR3, the DNA is TGTGCCAGCAGCTTTAACTATCCGGGGACTAGTAACAATGAGCAGTTCTTC.

This clonotype occurred many times. CDR3 amino acids: CASSLAGSNTEAFF. The CDR3 DNA is TGTGCCAGCAGTTTGGCAGGGTCGAACACTGAAGCTTTCTTT. V and J are TRBV6-5 and TRBJ1-1, with D possibly TRBD1 on 5 matching bases. V was shortened by 4 bases and J by 1 base, with 10 bases between the two germline ends. The CDR3 is 14 amino acids. Germline-derived CDR1 and CDR2 are MNHEY and SVGAGI.

This clonotype was seen only a few times. The chain is built from TRBV28 and TRBJ2-2, with D hard to call. The ends were cut back, 4 bases at V and 6 bases at J, with 6 bases in the middle. The CDR3 totals 12 residues. Germline V gives CDR1 MDHEN, CDR2 SYDVKM. The CDR3 reads CASSSTPGELFF. The CDR3 DNA is TGTGCCAGCAGTTCTACCCCCGGGGAGCTGTTTTTT.

This clonotype was seen a few times. The genes are TRBV20-1 and TRBJ2-1, with 8 bases lining up with TRBD2. V was clipped by 5 bases and J by 8 bases; unmatched bases: 11. The germline V gene encodes CDR1 DFQATT and CDR2 SNEGSKA (reference sequence). The CDR3 runs to 14 residues. CDR3 coding DNA: TGCAGTGCTCGGGGGGGGCTCCCTCGGGATGAGCAGTTCTTC. Residues: CSARGGLPRDEQFF.

This clonotype was observed at least ten times. This chain joins TRBV7-2 and TRBJ1-4; 7 bases line up with TRBD1. In germline, CDR1 is SGHTA, CDR2 FQGNSA. V lost 4 bases to trimming and J lost 5 bases; unmatched junction nucleotides: 4. The CDR3 is 14 amino acids. In DNA form, the CDR3 reads TGTGCCAGCAGCTGGCAACAGGGGAATGAAAAACTGTTTTTT. This encodes CASSWQQGNEKLFF.

This clonotype was seen repeatedly, ten times or more. The rearrangement joins TRBV7-2 to TRBJ1-6; D is unclear. Germline values: CDR1 SGHTA, CDR2 FQGNSA. CDR3 length equals 18 residues. The V end lost 5 bases, the J end lost 4 bases, and 21 bases lay between the germline ends. CDR3: CASSAGSPLPHYNSPLHF. CDR3 bases: TGTGCCAGCAGCGCGGGGAGTCCCCTCCCTCATTATAATTCACCCCTCCACTTT.

The rearrangement links TRBV6-1 to TRBJ2-2; TRBD2 matches 7 bases. The CDR3 contains 15 residues. Germline-derived CDR1 and CDR2 are MNHNS and SASEGT. V lost 6 bases to trimming and J lost 0 bases; unmatched junction nucleotides: 4. This CDR3 reads CASRAGEANTGELFF. The CDR3 DNA reads as TGTGCCAGCAGGGCGGGGGAGGCGAACACCGGGGAGCTGTTTTTT.

The chain joins TRBV7-2 to TRBJ2-1; D possibly corresponds to TRBD2 (5 bases). V shed 0 bases and J shed 8 bases, with 11 bases lying between them. The length of the CDR3 is 14 residues. CDR1 is SGHTA, CDR2 FQGNSA, per germline. CDR3 bases: TGTGCCAGCAGCTTAGCACTCCTAGCCGATGAGCAGTTCTTC. Translated, it gives CASSLALLADEQFF.

This clonotype appeared a few times. The chain joins TRBV5-4 to TRBJ1-2; D unclear. Germline V gives CDR1 SGHNT, CDR2 YYREEE (reference sequence). V was trimmed by 0 bases and J by 8 bases, leaving 14 bases between them. The CDR3 loop spans 14 amino acids. CDR3 residues: CASSLVAGDHGYTF. The DNA of the CDR3 is TGTGCCAGCAGCTTGGTGGCCGGGGATCACGGCTACACCTTC.

The V gene is TRBV6-1, the J gene TRBJ1-5, with D possibly being TRBD1 (6 bases). The V gene lost 8 bases and the J gene lost 3 bases, with 11 bases spanning the gap. The CDR3 extends over 13 amino acids. Germline values: CDR1 MNHNS, CDR2 SASEGT. Here the CDR3 reads CASGQGFNQPQHF. The CDR3 bases are TGTGCCAGCGGGCAGGGGTTCAATCAGCCCCAGCATTTT.

This clonotype has a handful of counts. The chain links TRBV6-2 or TRBV6-3 to TRBJ1-1; D possibly corresponds to TRBD1 (5 bases). Germline loops: CDR1 MNHEY, CDR2 SVGEGT. Trimming left V 0 bases short and J 0 bases short, with 23 bases between. This CDR3 has 20 amino acids. The CDR3 protein is CASSYSTEWTTVFMNTEAFF. The CDR3 nucleotides are TGTGCCAGCAGTTACTCGACGGAATGGACAACCGTTTTCATGAACACTGAAGCTTTCTTT.

This clonotype was seen at least ten times. The chain links TRBV7-2 to TRBJ2-2; D gene uncertain. CDR1 is SGHTA, CDR2 FQGNSA, per germline. V was clipped by 1 base and J by 0 bases, with 6 bases between them. The CDR3 is 15 residues long. CDR3 residues: CASSLVPSNTGELFF. The CDR3 bases are TGTGCCAGCAGCTTAGTGCCCTCGAACACCGGGGAGCTGTTTTTT.

This clonotype was counted ten times or more. As DNA, the CDR3 is TGTGCCAGCAGCCCGAGGACTAGCGGGATACTGCAGTTCTTC. This sequence encodes CASSPRTSGILQFF. V is TRBV7-2 and J is TRBJ2-1; 12 nucleotides line up with TRBD2. Trimming at V came to 5 bases and at J to 12 bases, leaving 8 bases not matched to a gene. The CDR3 totals 14 residues. Germline values: CDR1 SGHTA, CDR2 FQGNSA.

There are a few counts of this clonotype. This chain joins TRBV28 and TRBJ2-2, with TRBD1 matching over 7 bases. CDR3 size: 15 residues. Losses at the gene ends were 6 bases for V and 4 bases for J; bases not matched to a gene: 8. Germline values: CDR1 MDHEN, CDR2 SYDVKM. In DNA, the CDR3 is TGTGCCAGCAGCTCAATCGGGACAGCCACCGGGGAGCTGTTTTTT. It codes for CASSSIGTATGELFF.

Only a few counts were recorded for this clonotype. The chain links TRBV20-1 to TRBJ2-1, with D maybe TRBD2 (5 bases). The ends were cut back, 8 bases at V and 2 bases at J, with 10 bases in the middle. Per the germline V gene, CDR1 is DFQATT and CDR2 is SNEGSKA (reference sequence). The CDR3 is 12 amino acids. CDR3 coding DNA: TGCAGTCGTCGGGGAGCCTACAATGAGCAGTTCTTC. Its translation is CSRRGAYNEQFF.

This clonotype showed up just a few times. The CDR3 loop is CAAGRSTSGRGEQFF. In DNA form, the CDR3 reads TGTGCCGCAGGACGATCGACTAGCGGGAGGGGTGAGCAGTTCTTC. The chain links TRBV6-5 to TRBJ2-1; 14 positions agree with TRBD2. Germline CDR1 is MNHEY and CDR2 is SVGAGI. Trimming removed 11 bases from V and 9 bases from J; junction bases left unmatched: 12. The CDR3 runs 15 residues.

V and J are TRBV20-1 and TRBJ1-5; D remains ambiguous. Germline V CDR1 and CDR2: DFQATT, SNEGSKA (reference sequence). V dropped 3 bases and J dropped 0 bases, with 9 bases sitting between them. This CDR3 has 14 residues. The CDR3 spells CSASVTDSNQPQHF. In nucleotides, the CDR3 is TGCAGTGCTAGTGTTACGGATAGCAATCAGCCCCAGCATTTT.

This chain joins TRBV2 and TRBJ2-7, with D tentatively TRBD2 (5 bases). CDR1 and CDR2 from the germline V gene are SNHLY and FYNNEI. V dropped 6 bases and J dropped 3 bases, with 15 bases sitting between them. The CDR3 spans 14 residues. Here the CDR3 reads CASREVANNYEQYF. CDR3 nucleotide sequence: TGTGCCAGCAGGGAGGTAGCCAATAACTACGAGCAGTACTTC.

This clonotype was observed a few times. The rearrangement joins TRBV19 to TRBJ2-1; 14 bases are a match to TRBD2. Germline assignment: CDR1 LNHDA and CDR2 SQIVND (reference sequence). J gave up 5 bases and V 5 bases, and 5 bases lay outside the gene matches. CDR3 length equals 16 residues. The CDR3 is CASSPGGLAGDNEQFF. The CDR3 nucleotides are TGTGCCAGTAGTCCCGGGGGACTAGCGGGAGACAATGAGCAGTTCTTC.

This clonotype was seen a few times. This rearrangement joins TRBV12-3 or TRBV12-4 to TRBJ1-1, with D perhaps TRBD1 (6 bases). The CDR3 covers 13 residues. Deletions cut 7 bases from V and 12 bases from J, with 21 bases between. The CDR3 nucleotides read TGTGCCAGCATAACACGACCCACAGGGAAGACTTTCTTT. Translating gives CASITRPTGKTFF.

At least ten counts were recorded for this clonotype. This rearrangement joins TRBV7-8 to TRBJ1-6, with 7 bases identical to TRBD1. The V segment lost 1 base and the J segment 6 bases; nucleotides outside the gene matches: 3. The CDR3 has 15 residues. Germline CDR1 is SGHVS and CDR2 is FQNEAQ. This CDR3 reads CASSLVDRANSPLHF. CDR3 sequence (DNA): TGTGCCAGCAGCTTAGTTGACAGGGCTAATTCACCCCTCCACTTT.

V is TRBV4-2 and J is TRBJ2-1, with 13 bases fitting TRBD2. J was trimmed by 7 bases and V by 0 bases; bases with no gene match: 3. Germline-derived CDR1 and CDR2 are LGHNA and YNFKEQ. There are 16 residues in the CDR3. The CDR3 DNA follows: TGTGCCAGCAGCCAAGAAGGACTAGCGGGAGAGAATGAGCAGTTCTTC. Translation gives CASSQEGLAGENEQFF.

Only a few counts were recorded for this clonotype. The chain combines TRBV12-3 or TRBV12-4 with TRBJ1-2, with D perhaps TRBD1 (6 bases). The CDR3 runs to 17 residues. Trimming pared 7 bases from V and 6 bases from J, leaving 27 bases between. The DNA for the CDR3 is TGTGCCAGCAAACCTCGGGACGGGGGGGCTTCTCGTCATGGCTACACCTTC. Translation gives CASKPRDGGASRHGYTF.

The chain combines TRBV7-9 with TRBJ1-4; TRBD1 agrees at 7 bases. Germline V gene data show CDR1 as SEHNR and CDR2 as FQNEAQ (reference sequence). The CDR3 is 15 amino acids. The V segment lost 5 bases and the J segment 8 bases; nucleotides outside the gene matches: 11. As DNA, the CDR3 is TGTGCCAGCAGCCAAGGACAGGCGGGACGGGAAAAACTGTTTTTT. It yields the protein CASSQGQAGREKLFF.

This clonotype turned up a few times. V and J are TRBV7-6 and TRBJ2-1; 7 nucleotides align to TRBD2. Germline V CDR1 and CDR2: SGHVS, FNYEAQ. V shed 3 bases and J 9 bases; nucleotides not matched to a gene: 11. CDR3 length: 15 amino acids. The CDR3 reads CASSLASGVFGEQFF. Here the CDR3 DNA reads TGTGCCAGCAGCTTGGCTAGCGGTGTGTTCGGTGAGCAGTTCTTC.

The V gene is TRBV19, the J gene TRBJ2-3; no reliable D call. Germline-derived CDR1 and CDR2 are LNHDA and SQIVND (reference sequence). With 2 bases removed from V and 0 bases from J, the gap between germline ends came to 6 bases. The CDR3 totals 14 residues. The CDR3 here is CASSILISTDTQYF. The CDR3 DNA follows: TGTGCCAGTAGTATACTAATTAGCACAGATACGCAGTATTTT.